Below, 27 T cell receptor beta chains from the same sample are listed, as sequenced in a study of CD8+ T cells in alopecia areata. Treatment: oral pan-JAK inhibitor, 5-10 mg twice daily. Sequencing relied on a cDNA template that was reverse transcribed from extracted RNA. Data came from immunoSEQ multiplex PCR; TCRdb stores just in-frame clones and leaves some out. The sample shows around 170,000 clones, approximately 49% of them seen only once. The input for sequencing was CD8+ T cells sorted from blood, taken at roughly week 53, from a patient treated with tofacitinib. Every receptor here comes from a human donor with alopecia areata.

CDR3 loop: CASSPQAGGELFF. CDR3 nucleotides: TGTGCCAGCTCCCCACAGGCGGGCGGGGAGCTGTTTTTT. This sequence joins TRBV5-6 and TRBJ2-2; D might be TRBD1 or TRBD2, each matching 5 bases. Looked up from germline, CDR1 is SGHDT and CDR2 is YYEEEE. The CDR3 is made up of 13 amino acids. Trimming shortened V by 7 bases and J by 7 bases, and 14 bases separated the two germline ends. The whole variable domain, filled in from reference TRBV5-6 and TRBJ2-2, reads DAGVTQSPTHLIKTRGQQVTLRCSPKSGHDTVSWYQQALGQGPQFIFQYYEEEERQRGNFPDRFSGHQFPNYSSELNVNALLLGDSALYLCASSPQAGGELFFGEGSRLTVL.

For this clone: The sample carries other DNA sequences with the same CDR3. V and J are TRBV13 and TRBJ1-5; D ambiguous. The CDR3 length is 14 residues. The germline CDR1 and CDR2 sequences are PRHDT and FYEKMQ (reference sequence). V was cut by 0 bases and J by 1 base, with 4 bases left in between. The chain's CDR3 is CASSLGQSNQPQHF. For the CDR3, the DNA is TGTGCCAGCAGCTTAGGGCAGAGCAATCAGCCCCAGCATTTT.

This clone was found a few times. The chain uses TRBV7-9 and TRBJ2-7; perhaps TRBD1 as D (6 bases). The V end lost 1 base, the J end lost 4 bases, and 17 bases lay between the germline ends. The CDR3 runs to 16 residues. In germline, CDR1 is SEHNR, CDR2 FQNEAQ (reference sequence). CDR3 residues: CASSLVGDPRGYEQYF. CDR3 nucleotides: TGTGCCAGCAGCTTAGTGGGGGACCCCAGGGGATACGAGCAGTACTTC. Full variable domain (missing parts from reference TRBV7-9 and TRBJ2-7): DTGVSQNPRHKITKRGQNVTFRCDPISEHNRLYWYRQTLGQGPEFLTYFQNEAQLEKSRLLSDRFSAERPKGSFSTLEIQRTEQGDSAMYLCASSLVGDPRGYEQYFGPGTRLTVT.

This rearrangement joins TRBV2 to TRBJ2-3, with 8 bases aligning to TRBD1. The length of the CDR3 is 14 residues. Germline V lookup: CDR1 SNHLY, CDR2 FYNNEI. The V and J ends lost 6 bases and 10 bases, in that order; junction bases with no gene match: 12. CDR3 amino acids: CASRENLGTGAQYF. DNA for the CDR3: TGTGCCAGCAGGGAAAATCTAGGGACAGGCGCGCAGTATTTT.

This clone was detected only a few times. The chain couples TRBV4-1 to TRBJ2-2; no clear D gene. The CDR3 has 14 residues. V was clipped by 4 bases and J by 3 bases, with 9 bases between them. Germline assignment: CDR1 MGHRA and CDR2 YSYEKL. This CDR3 reads CASSPPGDTGELFF. For the CDR3, the DNA is TGCGCCAGCAGCCCCCCTGGCGACACCGGGGAGCTGTTTTTT.

This rearrangement joins TRBV29-1 to TRBJ2-7; TRBD1 agrees at 9 bases. The CDR3 is made up of 12 amino acids. The germline gives CDR1 SQVTM, CDR2 ANQGSEA. V was clipped by 6 bases and J by 6 bases; unmatched bases: 6. The CDR3 loop is CSVYRGHGEQYF. The CDR3 DNA follows: TGCAGCGTGTACAGGGGGCACGGCGAGCAGTACTTC.

The chain couples TRBV5-5 to TRBJ2-1; D may be TRBD2 (6 bases). The germline V gene encodes CDR1 SGHKS and CDR2 YYEKEE (reference sequence). Trimming removed 4 bases from V and 9 bases from J, with 23 bases in between. There are 16 residues in the CDR3. The CDR3 sequence is CASSAGVAVLGGEQFF. In nucleotides, the CDR3 is TGTGCCAGCAGCGCTGGAGTAGCGGTTCTGGGGGGTGAGCAGTTCTTC.

This clone was seen a few times. CDR3 coding DNA: TGCAGCGTTGAAGACCGTACAGGGGGGGATGGCTACACCTTC. Protein: CSVEDRTGGDGYTF. The rearrangement links TRBV29-1 to TRBJ1-2; the match to TRBD1 covers 8 bases. The V and J ends lost 0 bases and 6 bases, in that order; junction bases with no gene match: 6. Germline V gene data show CDR1 as SQVTM and CDR2 as ANQGSEA. The CDR3 consists of 14 residues.

The chain employs TRBV27 and TRBJ2-4; TRBD2 might be the D (5 bases). This CDR3 comprises 18 residues. CDR1 MNHEY and CDR2 SMNVEV come from the germline V gene (reference sequence). Trimming removed 3 bases at V and 2 bases at J, with 20 bases between. The CDR3 region is CASSFSTSGYRSKNIQYF. CDR3 in DNA: TGTGCCAGCAGTTTTAGTACGTCGGGGTATAGATCCAAAAACATTCAGTACTTC.

V usage is TRBV9 and J usage is TRBJ2-1, with 10 bases fitting TRBD1. Per the germline V gene, CDR1 is SGDLS and CDR2 is YYNGEE. The CDR3 consists of 12 residues. With V trimmed by 4 bases and J by 15 bases, 7 bases remained unmatched. The chain's CDR3 is CASSPGQGVMFF. The CDR3 nucleotides read TGTGCCAGCAGCCCAGGACAGGGGGTTATGTTCTTC.

This clone was seen only a few times. The V and J genes are TRBV29-1 and TRBJ1-1, with 11 bases identical to TRBD1. CDR1 SQVTM and CDR2 ANQGSEA come from the germline V gene. The CDR3 extends over 13 amino acids. V was pared by 6 bases and J by 5 bases, with 5 bases of the junction left unmatched. The CDR3 protein is CSVEDRGRTEAFF. The CDR3 region has the DNA TGCAGCGTGGAGGACAGGGGGCGAACTGAAGCTTTCTTT.

This clone occurred a few times. V and J are TRBV15 and TRBJ1-1, with D tentatively TRBD1 (5 bases). V was trimmed by 5 bases and J by 0 bases, leaving 13 bases between them. Germline lookup yields CDR1 LNHNV and CDR2 YYDKDF (reference sequence). The CDR3 consists of 15 residues. CDR3 coding DNA: TGTGCCACCAGCCACCGCGGGGGGATGAACACTGAAGCTTTCTTT. The encoded protein is CATSHRGGMNTEAFF. The whole variable domain, filled in from reference TRBV15 and TRBJ1-1, reads DAMVIQNPRYQVTQFGKPVTLSCSQTLNHNVMYWYQQKSSQAPKLLFHYYDKDFNNEADTPDNFQSRRPNTSFCFLDIRSPGLGDTAMYLCATSHRGGMNTEAFFGQGTRLTVV.

V is TRBV30 and J is TRBJ2-2; no clear D. The CDR3 is 15 residues long. The germline gives CDR1 GTSNPN, CDR2 SVGIG (reference sequence). Trimming left V 0 bases short and J 5 bases short, with 13 bases between. CDR3 residues: CAWSVETPTTGELFF. The CDR3, as DNA: TGTGCCTGGAGTGTGGAGACACCTACGACCGGGGAGCTGTTTTTT. The full variable domain, completed using reference TRBV30 and TRBJ2-2, is SQTIHQWPATLVQPVGSPLSLECTVEGTSNPNLYWYRQAAGRGLQLLFYSVGIGQISSEVPQNLSASRPQDRQFILSSKKLLLSDSGFYLCAWSVETPTTGELFFGEGSRLTVL.

This clone was counted only a few times. This sample includes further DNA sequences coding for the same CDR3. The chain carries TRBV9 and TRBJ2-5; 7 nucleotides agree with TRBD2. This CDR3 comprises 14 residues. Germline V lookup: CDR1 SGDLS, CDR2 YYNGEE. J lost 5 bases, V lost 0 bases, and 4 bases had no gene match. CDR3 DNA: TGTGCCAGCAGCGTAGGAGGAGCGGGGGAGACCCAGTACTTC. Amino acid sequence: CASSVGGAGETQYF.

V is TRBV4-3 and J is TRBJ2-3; D call uncertain. Germline V lookup: CDR1 LGHNA, CDR2 YSLEER. V lost 1 base to trimming and J lost 0 bases, with 5 bases between them. This CDR3 comprises 14 residues. CDR3 coding DNA: TGCGCCAGCAGCCAAGTAGGCAGCACAGATACGCAGTATTTT. Its translation: CASSQVGSTDTQYF.

The genes are TRBV29-1 and TRBJ1-5; D gene unclear. CDR3 length: 14 amino acids. Germline lookup yields CDR1 SQVTM and CDR2 ANQGSEA. V was cut by 7 bases and J by 6 bases, with 19 bases left in between. The CDR3 nucleotides read TGCAGCGCCTCCCGGGCCTTTTCCACTCAGCCCCAGCATTTT. Translating gives CSASRAFSTQPQHF.

This chain uses TRBV5-6 with TRBJ2-3; tentative D call: TRBD1 (5 bases). CDR1 is SGHDT and CDR2 is YYEEEE in the germline V gene. Trimming took off 3 bases at V and 3 bases at J, with 11 bases between the two ends. The CDR3 contains 14 residues. As DNA, the CDR3 is TGTGCCAGCAGCTCCGACAGCCCAACAGATACGCAGTATTTT. Encoded protein: CASSSDSPTDTQYF.

The V gene is TRBV30, the J gene TRBJ2-2, with D tentatively TRBD2 (6 bases). There are 13 residues in the CDR3. Trimming took off 4 bases at V and 4 bases at J, with 10 bases between the two ends. Germline lookup yields CDR1 GTSNPN and CDR2 SVGIG (reference sequence). The CDR3 sequence is CAWTAGPTGELFF. CDR3 coding DNA: TGTGCCTGGACGGCGGGGCCCACCGGGGAGCTGTTTTTT.

The chain combines TRBV13 with TRBJ2-2, with D hard to call. The CDR3 runs 13 residues. Germline CDR1 PRHDT, CDR2 FYEKMQ (reference sequence). Trimming cost V 0 bases and J 10 bases, with 9 bases left between them. CDR3 in amino acids: CASSLGIREELFF. In nucleotides, the CDR3 is TGTGCCAGCAGCTTAGGAATCCGCGAGGAGCTGTTTTTT.

This clone has only a few counts. The rearrangement uses TRBV7-2 and TRBJ2-3, with D tentatively TRBD1 or TRBD2 (5 bases each). The CDR3 runs 15 residues. V was trimmed by 1 base and J by 7 bases, leaving 15 bases between them. Looked up from germline, CDR1 is SGHTA and CDR2 is FQGNSA. The chain's CDR3 is CASSLGKGPPYTQYF. In nucleotides, the CDR3 is TGTGCCAGCAGCTTAGGGAAGGGACCCCCATATACGCAGTATTTT.

V and J are TRBV6-5 and TRBJ2-2, with D unclear. V was clipped by 6 bases and J by 3 bases, with 2 bases between them. This CDR3 contains 11 residues. Germline V gene lookup returns CDR1 MNHEY and CDR2 SVGAGI. The CDR3 loop is CASRHTGELFF. CDR3 nucleotides: TGTGCCAGCAGGCACACCGGGGAGCTGTTTTTT.

The rearrangement links TRBV25-1 to TRBJ1-2, with D possibly matching TRBD1 (6 bases). The CDR3 consists of 11 residues. The germline V gene encodes CDR1 MGHDK and CDR2 SYGVNS. V dropped 8 bases and J dropped 8 bases, with 12 bases sitting between them. Written as DNA, the CDR3 is TGTGCCAGCGGATCAGGGGACGGCTACACCTTC. Translating it yields CASGSGDGYTF.

This clone was observed a few times. This chain uses TRBV29-1 with TRBJ2-3; 10 bases are shared with TRBD2. With 3 bases clipped from V and 6 bases from J, the junction kept 6 bases outside the gene matches. This CDR3 has 14 amino acids. The germline V gene encodes CDR1 SQVTM and CDR2 ANQGSEA. CDR3 sequence (DNA): TGCAGCGTTGAGGCTAGCGGGGGAATCGATACGCAGTATTTT. Residues: CSVEASGGIDTQYF.

The chain links TRBV7-9 to TRBJ2-5; weak D call: TRBD1 (7 bases). The CDR3 consists of 14 residues. CDR1 and CDR2 from the germline V gene are SEHNR and FQNEAQ (reference sequence). The V end lost 4 bases, the J end lost 2 bases, and 11 bases lay between the germline ends. CDR3 region: CASSSTGRQETQYF. The CDR3 bases are TGTGCCAGCAGCTCGACAGGGAGGCAAGAGACCCAGTACTTC.

The genes are TRBV2 and TRBJ2-4; D is ambiguous. V was cut by 5 bases and J by 7 bases, with 15 bases left in between. The CDR3 runs 14 residues. Germline V gene data show CDR1 as SNHLY and CDR2 as FYNNEI. The CDR3 protein is CASSPRTAGNIQYF. In nucleotides, the CDR3 is TGTGCCAGCAGTCCCCGGACGGCCGGGAACATTCAGTACTTC.

The chain carries TRBV6-1 and TRBJ2-7; 9 bases agree with TRBD2. The CDR3 has 14 amino acids. V dropped 7 bases and J dropped 0; count of bases not matched to a gene: 4. The V gene's germline CDR1 is MNHNS and CDR2 SASEGT. The CDR3 DNA reads as TGTGCCAGCACCCTAGCGGGGTTCTCCTACGAGCAGTACTTC. Its protein is CASTLAGFSYEQYF.

The V gene is TRBV29-1, the J gene TRBJ2-7; 7 bases line up with TRBD2. Trimming took 4 bases from V and 4 from J; bases not matched to a gene: 7. Per the germline V gene, CDR1 is SQVTM and CDR2 is ANQGSEA. This CDR3 region has 13 residues. The CDR3 bases are TGCAGCGTTGTGAGCGGGGATAAGTACGAGCAGTACTTC. Translated, it gives CSVVSGDKYEQYF.